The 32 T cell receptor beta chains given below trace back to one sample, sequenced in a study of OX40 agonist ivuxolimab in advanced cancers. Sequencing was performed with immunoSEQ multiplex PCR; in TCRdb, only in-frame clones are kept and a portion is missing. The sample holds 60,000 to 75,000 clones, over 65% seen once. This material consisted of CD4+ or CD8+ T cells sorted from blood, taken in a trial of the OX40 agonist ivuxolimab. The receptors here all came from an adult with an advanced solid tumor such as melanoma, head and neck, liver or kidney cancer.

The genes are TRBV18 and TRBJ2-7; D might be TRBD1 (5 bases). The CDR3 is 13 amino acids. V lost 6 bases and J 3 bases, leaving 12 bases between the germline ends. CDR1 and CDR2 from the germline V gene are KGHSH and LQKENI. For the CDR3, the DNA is TGTGCCAGCTCTCCGACGACAGACTACGAGCAGTACTTC. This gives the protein CASSPTTDYEQYF.

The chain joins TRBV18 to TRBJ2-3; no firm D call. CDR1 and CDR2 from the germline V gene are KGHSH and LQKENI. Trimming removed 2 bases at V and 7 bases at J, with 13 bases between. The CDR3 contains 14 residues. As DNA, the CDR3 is TGTGCCAGCTCACCAGGGGTCGGTTATAATACGCAGTATTTT. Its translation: CASSPGVGYNTQYF.

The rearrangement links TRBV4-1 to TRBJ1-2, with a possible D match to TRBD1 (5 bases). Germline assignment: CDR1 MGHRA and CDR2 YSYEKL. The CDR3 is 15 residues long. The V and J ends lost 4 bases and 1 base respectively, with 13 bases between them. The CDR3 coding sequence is TGCGCCAGCAGCCTGACAGACCAGGTTAACTATGGCTACACCTTC. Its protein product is CASSLTDQVNYGYTF.

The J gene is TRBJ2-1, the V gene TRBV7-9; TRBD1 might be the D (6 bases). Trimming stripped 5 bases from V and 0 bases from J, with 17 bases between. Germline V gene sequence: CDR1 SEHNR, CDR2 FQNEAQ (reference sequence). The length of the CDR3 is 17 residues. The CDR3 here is CASSTPFDRSSYNEQFF. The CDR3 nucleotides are TGTGCCAGCAGCACGCCATTTGACAGGAGCTCCTACAATGAGCAGTTCTTC.

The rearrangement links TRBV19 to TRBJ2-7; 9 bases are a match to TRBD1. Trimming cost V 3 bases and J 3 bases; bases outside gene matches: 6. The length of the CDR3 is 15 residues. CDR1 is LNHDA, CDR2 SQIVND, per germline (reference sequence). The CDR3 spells CASSIRDRDYYEQYF. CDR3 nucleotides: TGTGCCAGTAGTATCCGGGACAGGGATTACTACGAGCAGTACTTC.

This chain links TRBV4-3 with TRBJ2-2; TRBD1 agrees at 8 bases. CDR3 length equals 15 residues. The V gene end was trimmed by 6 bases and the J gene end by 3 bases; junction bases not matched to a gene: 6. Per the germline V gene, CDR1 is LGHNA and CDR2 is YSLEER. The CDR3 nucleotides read TGCGCCAGCAGGGACAGGGAGGATTACACCGGGGAGCTGTTTTTT. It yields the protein CASRDREDYTGELFF.

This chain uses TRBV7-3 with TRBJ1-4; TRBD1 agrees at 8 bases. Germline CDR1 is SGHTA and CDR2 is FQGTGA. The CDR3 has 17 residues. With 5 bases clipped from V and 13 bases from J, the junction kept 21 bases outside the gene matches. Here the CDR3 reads CASSRDRGGLRAIRLFF. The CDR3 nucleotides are TGTGCCAGCAGCCGAGACAGGGGAGGGCTAAGGGCTATAAGACTGTTTTTT.

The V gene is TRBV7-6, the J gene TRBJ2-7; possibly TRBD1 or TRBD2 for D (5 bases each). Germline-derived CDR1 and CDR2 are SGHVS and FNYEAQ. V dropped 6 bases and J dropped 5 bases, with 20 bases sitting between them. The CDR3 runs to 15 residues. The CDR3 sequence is CASSRELGRVNEQYF. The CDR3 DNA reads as TGTGCCAGCAGTCGAGAACTGGGACGGGTTAACGAGCAGTACTTC.

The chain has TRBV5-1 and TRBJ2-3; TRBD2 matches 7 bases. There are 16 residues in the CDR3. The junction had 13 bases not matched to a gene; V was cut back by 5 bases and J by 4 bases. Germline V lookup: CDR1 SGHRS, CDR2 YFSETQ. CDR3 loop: CASRGSVAGAPDTQYF. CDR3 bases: TGCGCCAGCAGGGGGAGCGTGGCGGGAGCCCCAGATACGCAGTATTTT.

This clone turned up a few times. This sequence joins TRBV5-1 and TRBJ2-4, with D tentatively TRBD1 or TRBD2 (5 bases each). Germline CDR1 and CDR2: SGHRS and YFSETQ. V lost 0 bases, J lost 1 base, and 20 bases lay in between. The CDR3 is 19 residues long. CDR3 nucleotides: TGCGCCAGCAGCTTGGGACGGTGGGGTAGCGAGGGGGCCAAAAACATTCAGTACTTC. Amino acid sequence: CASSLGRWGSEGAKNIQYF.

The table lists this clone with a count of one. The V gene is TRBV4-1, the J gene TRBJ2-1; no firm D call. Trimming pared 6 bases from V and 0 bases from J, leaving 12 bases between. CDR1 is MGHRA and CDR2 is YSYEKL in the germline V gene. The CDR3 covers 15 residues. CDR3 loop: CASRKDPSSYNEQFF. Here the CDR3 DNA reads TGCGCCAGCAGGAAGGACCCGAGCTCCTACAATGAGCAGTTCTTC.

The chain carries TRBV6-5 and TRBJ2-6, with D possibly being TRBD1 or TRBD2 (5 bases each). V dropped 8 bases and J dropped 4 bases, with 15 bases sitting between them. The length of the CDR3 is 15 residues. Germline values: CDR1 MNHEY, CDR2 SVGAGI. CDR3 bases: TGTGCCAGCCTTAGGGCCGGGACCGGGGCCAACGTCCTGACTTTC. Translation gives CASLRAGTGANVLTF.

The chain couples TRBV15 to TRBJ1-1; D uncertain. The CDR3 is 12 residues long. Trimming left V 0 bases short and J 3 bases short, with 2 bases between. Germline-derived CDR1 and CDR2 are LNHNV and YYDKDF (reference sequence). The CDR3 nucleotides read TGTGCCACCAGCAGAGACGACACTGAAGCTTTCTTT. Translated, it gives CATSRDDTEAFF.

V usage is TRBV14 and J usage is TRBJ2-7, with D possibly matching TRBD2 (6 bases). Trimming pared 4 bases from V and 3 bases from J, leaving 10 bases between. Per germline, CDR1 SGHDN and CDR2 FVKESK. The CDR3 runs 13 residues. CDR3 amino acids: CASSPGLFYEQYF. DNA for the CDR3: TGTGCCAGCAGCCCGGGACTCTTCTACGAGCAGTACTTC.

CDR3 loop: CASSVTGIEEETQYF. CDR3 in DNA: TGTGCCAGCAGCGTAACGGGAATCGAGGAGGAGACCCAGTACTTC. The chain joins TRBV9 to TRBJ2-5; D may be TRBD2 (5 bases). CDR1 is SGDLS, CDR2 YYNGEE, per germline. V was pared by 1 base and J by 5 bases, with 15 bases between. The CDR3 spans 15 residues.

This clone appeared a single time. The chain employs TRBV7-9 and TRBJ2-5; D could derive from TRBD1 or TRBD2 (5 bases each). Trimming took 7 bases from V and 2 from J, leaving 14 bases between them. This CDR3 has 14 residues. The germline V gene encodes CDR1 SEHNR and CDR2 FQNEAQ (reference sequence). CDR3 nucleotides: TGTGCCAGCATCCCTAGCTGGGGGCAAGAGACCCAGTACTTC. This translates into CASIPSWGQETQYF.

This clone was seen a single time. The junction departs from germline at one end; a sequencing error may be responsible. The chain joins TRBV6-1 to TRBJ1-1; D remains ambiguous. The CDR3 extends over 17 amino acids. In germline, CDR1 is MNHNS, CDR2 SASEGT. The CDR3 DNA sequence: TGTGCCAGCAGGGAAGGTTATGGCCGGCTAATGAACACTGAAGCTTTCTTT. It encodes CASREGYGRLMNTEAFF.

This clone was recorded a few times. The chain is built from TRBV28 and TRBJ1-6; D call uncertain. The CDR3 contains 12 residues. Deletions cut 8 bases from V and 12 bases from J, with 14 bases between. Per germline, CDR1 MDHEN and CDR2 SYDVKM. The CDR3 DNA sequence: TGTGCCAGCGTTGGTCCTGTAGGACCCCTCCACTTT. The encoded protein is CASVGPVGPLHF.

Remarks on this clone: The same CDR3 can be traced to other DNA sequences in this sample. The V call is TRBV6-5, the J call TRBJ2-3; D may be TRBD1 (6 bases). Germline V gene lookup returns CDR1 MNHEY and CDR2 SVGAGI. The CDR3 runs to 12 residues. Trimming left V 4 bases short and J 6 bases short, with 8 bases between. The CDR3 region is CASSSQGDTQYF. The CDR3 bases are TGTGCCAGCAGTTCCCAGGGGGATACGCAGTATTTT.

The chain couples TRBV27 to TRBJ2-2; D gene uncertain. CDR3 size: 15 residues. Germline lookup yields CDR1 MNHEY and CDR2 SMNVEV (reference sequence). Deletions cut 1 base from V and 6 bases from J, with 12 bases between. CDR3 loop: CASSLWDNSAGELFF. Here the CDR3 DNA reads TGTGCCAGCAGTTTATGGGATAACAGTGCCGGGGAGCTGTTTTTT.

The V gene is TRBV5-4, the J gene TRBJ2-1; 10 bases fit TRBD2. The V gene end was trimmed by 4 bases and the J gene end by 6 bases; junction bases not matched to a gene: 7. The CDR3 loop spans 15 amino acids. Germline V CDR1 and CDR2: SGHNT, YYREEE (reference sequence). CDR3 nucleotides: TGTGCCAGCAGCGCCGGGACTAGCGCTCCCAATGAGCAGTTCTTC. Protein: CASSAGTSAPNEQFF. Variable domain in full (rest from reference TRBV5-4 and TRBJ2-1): ETGVTQSPTHLIKTRGQQVTLRCSSQSGHNTVSWYQQALGQGPQFIFQYYREEENGRGNFPPRFSGLQFPNYSSELNVNALELDDSALYLCASSAGTSAPNEQFFGPGTRLTVL.

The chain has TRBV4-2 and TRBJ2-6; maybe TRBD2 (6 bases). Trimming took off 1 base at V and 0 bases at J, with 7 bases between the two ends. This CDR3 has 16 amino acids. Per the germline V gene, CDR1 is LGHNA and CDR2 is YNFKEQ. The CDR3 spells CASSQVGSSGANVLTF. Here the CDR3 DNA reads TGTGCCAGCAGCCAAGTCGGGAGCTCTGGGGCCAACGTCCTGACTTTC.

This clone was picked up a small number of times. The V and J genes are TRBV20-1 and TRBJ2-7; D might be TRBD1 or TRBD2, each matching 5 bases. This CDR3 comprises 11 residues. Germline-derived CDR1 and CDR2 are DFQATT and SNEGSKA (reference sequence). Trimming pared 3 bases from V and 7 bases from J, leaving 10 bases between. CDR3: CSARRGEEQYF. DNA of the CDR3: TGCAGTGCTAGGAGAGGGGAAGAGCAGTACTTC.

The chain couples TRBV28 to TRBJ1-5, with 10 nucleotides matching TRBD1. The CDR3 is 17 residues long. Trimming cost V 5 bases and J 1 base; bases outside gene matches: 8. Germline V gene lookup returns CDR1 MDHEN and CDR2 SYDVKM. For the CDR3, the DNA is TGTGCCAGCAGTCCCGGGGACAGGGGTTGGAGCAATCAGCCCCAGCATTTT. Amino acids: CASSPGDRGWSNQPQHF.

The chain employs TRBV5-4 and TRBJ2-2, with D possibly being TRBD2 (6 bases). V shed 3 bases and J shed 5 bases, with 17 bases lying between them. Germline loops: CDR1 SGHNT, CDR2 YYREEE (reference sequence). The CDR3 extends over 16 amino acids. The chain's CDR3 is CASSWGTTSLTGELFF. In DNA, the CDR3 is TGTGCCAGCAGCTGGGGTACGACTAGTTTAACCGGGGAGCTGTTTTTT.

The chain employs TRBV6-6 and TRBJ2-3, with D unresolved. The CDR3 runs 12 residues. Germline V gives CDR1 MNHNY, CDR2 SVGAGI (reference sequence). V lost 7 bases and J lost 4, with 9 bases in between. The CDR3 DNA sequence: TGTGCCAGCAAAAGGCATTCAGATACGCAGTATTTT. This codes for CASKRHSDTQYF.

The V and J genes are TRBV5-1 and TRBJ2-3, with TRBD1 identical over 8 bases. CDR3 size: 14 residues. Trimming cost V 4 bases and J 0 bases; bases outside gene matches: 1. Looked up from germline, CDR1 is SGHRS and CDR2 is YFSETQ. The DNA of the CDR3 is TGCGCCAGCAGCAGGACAGGGAGCACAGATACGCAGTATTTT. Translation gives CASSRTGSTDTQYF.

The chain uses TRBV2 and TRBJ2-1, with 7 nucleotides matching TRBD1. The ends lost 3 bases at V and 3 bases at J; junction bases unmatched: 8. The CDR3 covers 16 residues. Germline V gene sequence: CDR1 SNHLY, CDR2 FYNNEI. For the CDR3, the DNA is TGTGCCAGCAGTGATGAGGGGGCGACGTACTACAATGAGCAGTTCTTC. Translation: CASSDEGATYYNEQFF.

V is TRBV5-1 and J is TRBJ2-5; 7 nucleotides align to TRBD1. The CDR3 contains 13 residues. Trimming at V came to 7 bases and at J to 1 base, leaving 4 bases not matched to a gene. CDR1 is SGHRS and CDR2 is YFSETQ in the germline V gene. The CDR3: CASSGQLQETQYF. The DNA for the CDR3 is TGCGCCAGCTCGGGACAGCTCCAAGAGACCCAGTACTTC. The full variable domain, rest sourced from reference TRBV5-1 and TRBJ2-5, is KAGVTQTPRYLIKTRGQQVTLSCSPISGHRSVSWYQQTPGQGLQFLFEYFSETQRNKGNFPGRFSGRQFSNSRSEMNVSTLELGDSALYLCASSGQLQETQYFGPGTRLLVL.

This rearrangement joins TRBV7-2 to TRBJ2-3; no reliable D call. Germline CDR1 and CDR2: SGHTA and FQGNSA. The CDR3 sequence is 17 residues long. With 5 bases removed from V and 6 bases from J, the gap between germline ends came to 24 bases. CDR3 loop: CASSDPTALQNADTQYF. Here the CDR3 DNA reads TGTGCCAGCAGCGATCCAACGGCACTTCAAAACGCGGATACGCAGTATTTT.

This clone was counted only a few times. The CDR3 loop is CASSFRGSLSGNTIYF. CDR3 bases: TGTGCCAGCAGCTTCAGGGGATCTCTCTCTGGAAACACCATATATTTT. The J gene is TRBJ1-3, the V gene TRBV5-6; a possible D gene is TRBD1 (6 bases). CDR3 length: 16 amino acids. From germline, CDR1 is SGHDT and CDR2 YYEEEE. V was shortened by 2 bases and J by 0 bases, with 12 bases between the two germline ends.

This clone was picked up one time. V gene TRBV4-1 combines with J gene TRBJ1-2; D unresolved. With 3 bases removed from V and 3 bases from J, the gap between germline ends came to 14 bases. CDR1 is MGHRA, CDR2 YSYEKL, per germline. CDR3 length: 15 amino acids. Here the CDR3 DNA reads TGCGCCAGCAGCCAGGGCCCTATGAACCACTATGGCTACACCTTC. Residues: CASSQGPMNHYGYTF.